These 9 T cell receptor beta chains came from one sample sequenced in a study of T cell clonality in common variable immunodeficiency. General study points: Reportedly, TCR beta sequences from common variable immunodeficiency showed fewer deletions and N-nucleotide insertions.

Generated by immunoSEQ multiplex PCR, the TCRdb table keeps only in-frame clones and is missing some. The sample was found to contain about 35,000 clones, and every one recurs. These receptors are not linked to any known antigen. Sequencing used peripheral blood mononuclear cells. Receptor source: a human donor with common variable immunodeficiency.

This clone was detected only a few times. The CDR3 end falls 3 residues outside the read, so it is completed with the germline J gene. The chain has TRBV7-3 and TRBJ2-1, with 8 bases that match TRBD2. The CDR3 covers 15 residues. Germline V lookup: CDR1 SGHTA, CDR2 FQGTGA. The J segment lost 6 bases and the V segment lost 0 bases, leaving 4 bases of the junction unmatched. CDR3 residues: CASSLTGGGINEQFF. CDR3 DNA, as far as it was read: TGTGCCAGCAGCTTAACGGGCGGGGGGATCAATGAG.

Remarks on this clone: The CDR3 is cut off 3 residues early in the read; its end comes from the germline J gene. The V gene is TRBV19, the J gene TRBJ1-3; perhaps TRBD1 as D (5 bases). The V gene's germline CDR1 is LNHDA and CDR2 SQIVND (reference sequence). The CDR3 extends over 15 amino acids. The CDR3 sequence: CASSLADSLGNTIYF. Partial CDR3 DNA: TGTGCAAGTTCTCTGGCCGACAGCCTTGGAAACACC.

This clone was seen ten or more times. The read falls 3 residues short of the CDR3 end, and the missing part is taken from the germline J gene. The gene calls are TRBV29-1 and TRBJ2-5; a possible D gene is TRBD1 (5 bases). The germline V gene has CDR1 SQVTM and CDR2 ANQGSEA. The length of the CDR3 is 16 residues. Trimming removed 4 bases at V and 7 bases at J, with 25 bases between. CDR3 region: CSVGPPDSPLLSTQYF. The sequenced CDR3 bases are TGCAGCGTTGGCCCTCCCGACAGCCCCCTTTTGTCGACC.

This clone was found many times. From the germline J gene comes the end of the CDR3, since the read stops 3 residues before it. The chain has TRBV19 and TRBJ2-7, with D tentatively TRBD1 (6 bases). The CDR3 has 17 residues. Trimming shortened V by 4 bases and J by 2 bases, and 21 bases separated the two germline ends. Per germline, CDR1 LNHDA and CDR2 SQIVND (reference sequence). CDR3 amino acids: CASSRRQAAAIPYEQYF. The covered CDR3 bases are TGTGCCAGTAGTAGGCGACAGGCCGCTGCGATCCCCTACGAG.

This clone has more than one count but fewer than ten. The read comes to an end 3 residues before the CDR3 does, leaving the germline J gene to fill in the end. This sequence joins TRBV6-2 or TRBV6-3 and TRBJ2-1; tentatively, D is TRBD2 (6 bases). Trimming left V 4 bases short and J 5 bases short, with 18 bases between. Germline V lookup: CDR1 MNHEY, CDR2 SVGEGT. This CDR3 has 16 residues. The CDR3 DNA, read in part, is TGTGCCAGCAGTTTTTTGTGGGGTACGGGGGACAATGAG. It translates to CASSFLWGTGDNE. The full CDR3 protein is CASSFLWGTGDNEQFF.

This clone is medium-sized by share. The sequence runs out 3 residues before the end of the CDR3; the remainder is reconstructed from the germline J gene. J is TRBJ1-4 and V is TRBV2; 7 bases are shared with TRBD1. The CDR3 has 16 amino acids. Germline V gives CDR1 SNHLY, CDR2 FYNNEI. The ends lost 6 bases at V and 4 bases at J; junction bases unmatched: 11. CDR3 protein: CASSLAAGQYNEKLFF. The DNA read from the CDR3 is TGTGCCAGCAGCCTAGCCGCGGGACAGTATAATGAAAAA.

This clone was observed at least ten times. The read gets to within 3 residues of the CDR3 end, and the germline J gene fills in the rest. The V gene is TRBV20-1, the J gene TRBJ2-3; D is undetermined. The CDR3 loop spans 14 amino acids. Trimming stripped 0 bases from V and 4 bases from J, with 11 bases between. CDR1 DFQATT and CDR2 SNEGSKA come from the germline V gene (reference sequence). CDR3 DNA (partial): TGCAGTGCTAGAGATGGCCGTTTGGCAGATACG. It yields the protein CSARDGRLADT. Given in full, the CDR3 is CSARDGRLADTQYF.

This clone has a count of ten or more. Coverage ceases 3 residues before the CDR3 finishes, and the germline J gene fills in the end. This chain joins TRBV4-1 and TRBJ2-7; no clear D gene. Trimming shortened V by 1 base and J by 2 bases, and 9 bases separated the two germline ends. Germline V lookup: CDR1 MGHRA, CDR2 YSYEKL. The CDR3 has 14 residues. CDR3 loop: CASSQVAGTYEQYF. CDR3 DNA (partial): TGCGCCAGCAGCCAAGTTGCAGGTACCTACGAG.

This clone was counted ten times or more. The CDR3 here is CSASPSGGAANTDTQYF. Partial CDR3 DNA: TGCAGTGCTAGTCCTAGCGGGGGGGCCGCTAACACAGATACG. V usage is TRBV20-1 and J usage is TRBJ2-3; TRBD2 matches at 12 bases. The read terminates 3 residues before the CDR3 end, so the remaining end is supplied by the germline J gene. The germline CDR1 and CDR2 sequences are DFQATT and SNEGSKA (reference sequence). The CDR3 is made up of 17 amino acids. With V trimmed by 3 bases and J by 2 bases, 9 bases remained unmatched.